Below, one T cell receptor (beta chain) is given with its context. It lacks a known antigen. Base-call qualities are not available, and no considerably larger clone is one nucleotide away. This record comes from a study of blood T cell repertoires in COVID-19 (TCRdb year 2020). Study-wide context: Samples from collaborators originated in the United States, Italy and Spain and spanned both the acute and convalescent phases of COVID-19. The prospective study material was composed of cDNA or gDNA derived from T cells, B-cell-depleted T cells, or PBMCs. The samples were drawn from the first 160 participants of the ongoing ImmuneRACE study and from 950 to 1,500 subjects provided by 6 global collaborators. Sample metadata almost always included a de-identified subject ID, COVID-19 status, age in years and sex. Deeply sampled blood TCRbeta repertoires from subjects exposed to, actively infected with, or recovered from COVID-19 were included in the dataset. The repertoires were released in a freely available public database meant as a resource for research on the immune response to SARS-CoV-2. Where available, HLA class I and class II types were taken from metadata supplied by the sample provider and were not determined by assay-based typing. Broad study findings and their caveats: Clinical and demographic metadata were provided uncurated, with the amount varying by source and participant.

TCRbeta CDR3 regions were amplified from genomic DNA by means of the immunoSEQ Assay, a bias-controlled multiplex PCR. Concerning the study's data processing: Nucleated cell counts per sample were estimated from amplification of reference gene primers within the assay. Sequence reads were collapsed and filtered to measure the absolute abundance of every unique TCRbeta CDR3 rearrangement. Productive Simpson clonality was computed per sample as the square root of Simpson's diversity index over productive rearrangements. What TCRdb holds here is the immuneACCESS table cut down to in-frame rearrangements. Part of the clones is not present; checked against another copy, under half of the missing clones reflect an unresolved V gene, and the others are unexplained. D and trimming come from the DNA, and the V and J calls and clone size come from that table. This sample has tens of thousands of clones in its table, and around 87% of those were observed once. Approximately 5.3% of the sample is held by the ten biggest clonotypes.

The germline V gene (reference sequence) specifies GTSNPN as CDR1 and SVGIG as CDR2. The junction shows trimming of 3 bases on V and 4 bases on J, plus 14 bases between the germline ends. The CDR3, cysteine through phenylalanine, is 14 amino acids long. The kept DNA is CDR3 alone, 42 bases in frame from the first base. The collaborating institutions used their own protocols to collect whole blood in K2EDTA tubes. Collaborator samples were shipped for TCRbeta analysis as frozen whole blood, isolated PBMCs, or DNA extracted from either sample type. The material sequenced was peripheral blood. The origin of this receptor is a man aged 50 to 59 with acute or convalescent COVID-19. Recombination joined TRBV30 with TRBJ2-3, with TRBD2 perhaps the D gene, on 5 matching bases. This receptor has the CDR3 CAWRDWRAPDTQYF. At the DNA level, the sequence is TGTGCCTGGAGAGACTGGCGGGCCCCAGATACGCAGTATTTT.